A single sample is the source of the 4 T cell receptor beta chains below, sequenced in a study of shared clonotypes between healthy human individuals. The protocol was immunoSEQ multiplex PCR, while the TCRdb copy is restricted to in-frame clones and leaves out a portion. The sample includes some 2,400,000 clones, nearly 97% of them seen just once. Sample: naive CD4+ T cells sorted from blood. Regarding subset: CD45RA+ positively selected. These receptors were collected from a man aged 18 to 30 in good health.

The chain couples TRBV27 to TRBJ1-1; 11 bases align to TRBD1. The CDR3 consists of 16 residues. V lost 0 bases, J lost 4 bases, and 4 bases stayed unmatched. CDR1 is MNHEY, CDR2 SMNVEV, per germline (reference sequence). The CDR3 DNA reads TGTGCCAGCAGTTTATCGGGGGGACAGGGGGTCACTGAAGCTTTCTTT. It encodes CASSLSGGQGVTEAFF.

To note about this clone: Other nucleotide sequences in the sample specify the same CDR3. The J gene is TRBJ2-3, the V gene TRBV5-4; unclear D gene. With 2 bases removed from V and 2 bases from J, the gap between germline ends came to 6 bases. Germline-derived CDR1 and CDR2 are SGHNT and YYREEE (reference sequence). The CDR3 loop spans 13 amino acids. In DNA form, the CDR3 reads TGTGCCAGCAGCTTCCCTTCCACAGATACGCAGTATTTT. This translates into CASSFPSTDTQYF. The entire variable domain, with the rest obtained from reference TRBV5-4 and TRBJ2-3, is as follows: ETGVTQSPTHLIKTRGQQVTLRCSSQSGHNTVSWYQQALGQGPQFIFQYYREEENGRGNFPPRFSGLQFPNYSSELNVNALELDDSALYLCASSFPSTDTQYFGPGTRLTVL.

The chain combines TRBV14 with TRBJ2-3, with D perhaps TRBD2 (5 bases). The CDR3 contains 15 residues. CDR1 is SGHDN, CDR2 FVKESK, per germline. V lost 4 bases and J lost 2, with 13 bases in between. The chain's CDR3 is CASSPVRVYTDTQYF. CDR3 nucleotides: TGTGCCAGCAGCCCGGTGAGGGTCTACACAGATACGCAGTATTTT.

The CDR3 sequence: CASSLDSQSSYNSPLHF. As DNA, the CDR3 is TGTGCCAGCAGCTTGGACAGCCAGAGCTCCTATAATTCACCCCTCCACTTT. V usage is TRBV5-4 and J usage is TRBJ1-6; D remains unclear. With 0 bases removed from V and 0 bases from J, the gap between germline ends came to 10 bases. Germline CDR1 is SGHNT and CDR2 is YYREEE (reference sequence). The CDR3 is 17 residues long.